This TCR beta chain appears in the sequencing data of a study of blood T cell repertoires in COVID-19. In the original analysis: Counts of nucleated cells, estimated from reference gene primer amplification, were obtained. Sequencing used immunoSEQ multiplex PCR; TCRdb keeps in-frame clones, though not all of them. For V, J and clone size, that table is used; D and trimming come from the DNA. The sample lists 55,000 or so clones, approximately 88% occurring once. Sequenced input: peripheral blood. The clonotype originates from a man between 35 and 55 years old with COVID-19, enrolled during active disease.

In DNA form, the CDR3 reads TGTGCCAGCTCACCCATCCGACAGGGAGACTCTGGAAACACCATATATTTT. Protein product: CASSPIRQGDSGNTIYF. The gene calls are TRBV18 and TRBJ1-3; 7 nucleotides line up with TRBD1. This CDR3 spans 17 amino acids. CDR1 and CDR2 (germline): KGHSH, LQKENI. The V gene end was trimmed by 3 bases and the J gene end by 0 bases; junction bases not matched to a gene: 8.